Listed below are T cell receptor beta chains from one sample, sequenced in a study of blood T cell repertoires in COVID-19. Measured with immunoSEQ multiplex PCR; TCRdb has only the in-frame clones, and not every one. The sample has 150,000 or so clones; over 80% are singletons. The sequenced sample was PBMCs or T cells enriched from blood (not recorded which). Receptors were obtained from an older woman who had recovered from COVID-19. Both conserved end residues are part of each CDR3. Each record gives: D gene, V gene, J gene, clone size, CDR3 protein, CDR3 DNA. The D gene is left open where the match is weak. Only part of the rows carry a size: once, few, many, or a class if the clone is expanded.

NA,TRBV5-1,TRBJ2-3,NA,CASSLGATPDTQYF,TGCGCCAGCAGCTTGGGGGCTACCCCCGATACGCAGTATTTT
NA,TRBV5-4,TRBJ2-2,NA,CASSLSAGELFF,TGTGCCAGCAGCCTGTCGGCCGGGGAGCTGTTTTTT
TRBD1,TRBV2,TRBJ1-5,NA,CASTRDRDQPQHF,TGTGCCAGCACTAGAGACAGGGATCAGCCCCAGCATTTT
NA,TRBV29-1,TRBJ2-5,NA,CSVSRNQETQYF,TGCAGCGTCAGTCGCAACCAAGAGACCCAGTACTTC
NA,TRBV19,TRBJ1-5,NA,CASSVPRQNFYQPQHF,TGTGCCAGTAGTGTGCCGCGACAGAATTTTTATCAGCCCCAGCATTTT
NA,TRBV7-6,TRBJ2-7,NA,CASSLAEPYEQYF,TGTGCCAGCAGCTTGGCAGAACCCTACGAGCAGTACTTC
NA,TRBV4-1,TRBJ2-2,NA,CASSQGGRTNTGELFF,TGCGCCAGCAGCCAAGGAGGGCGGACGAACACCGGGGAGCTGTTTTTT
TRBD1,TRBV5-1,TRBJ1-2,NA,CASSWGDRGGDGYTF,TGCGCCAGCAGCTGGGGAGACAGGGGCGGCGATGGCTACACCTTC
TRBD2,TRBV7-3,TRBJ2-1,once,CASSSGSSYNEQFF,TGTGCCAGCAGTAGCGGGAGCTCCTACAATGAGCAGTTCTTC
NA,TRBV25-1,TRBJ1-2,NA,CASSGSQGYTF,TGTGCCAGCAGTGGGTCTCAGGGCTACACCTTC
NA,TRBV15,TRBJ2-3,NA,CATSRDRGDTQYF,TGTGCCACCAGCAGAGATAGGGGTGATACGCAGTATTTT
NA,TRBV2,TRBJ1-6,NA,CASSEVKGLSYNSPLHF,TGTGCCAGCAGTGAAGTGAAGGGACTCAGCTATAATTCACCCCTCCACTTT
TRBD2,TRBV18,TRBJ2-1,NA,CASSPPTSGDNEQFF,TGTGCCAGCTCACCACCCACTAGCGGGGACAATGAGCAGTTCTTC
TRBD2,TRBV2,TRBJ2-4,NA,CASSEASGGKNIQYF,TGTGCCAGCAGTGAAGCTAGCGGGGGGAAAAACATTCAGTACTTC
TRBD1,TRBV5-5,TRBJ1-2,NA,CASSFGTGRSGYTF,TGTGCCAGCAGCTTTGGGACAGGGCGGTCGGGCTACACCTTC
TRBD1,TRBV11-3,TRBJ2-7,NA,CASSLGGTGAREQYF,TGTGCCAGCAGCTTAGGGGGGACAGGGGCGAGGGAGCAGTACTTC
TRBD1,TRBV7-9,TRBJ2-7,NA,CASSTGQGPYEQYF,TGTGCCAGCAGCACAGGACAGGGTCCCTACGAGCAGTACTTC
TRBD2,TRBV24-1,TRBJ2-5,NA,CATSDEGTSRQETQYF,TGTGCCACCAGTGATGAGGGGACTAGCCGCCAAGAGACCCAGTACTTC
TRBD2,TRBV6-6,TRBJ2-1,NA,CASSSDSGGAKEQFF,TGTGCCAGCAGTTCGGATAGCGGGGGGGCCAAAGAGCAGTTCTTC
NA,TRBV30,TRBJ1-2,NA,CAWSGRGQHGYTF,TGTGCCTGGAGTGGGCGGGGGCAGCATGGCTACACCTTC
NA,TRBV5-1,TRBJ1-2,NA,CASTSEGYGYTF,TGCGCCAGCACCTCCGAGGGCTATGGCTACACCTTC
NA,TRBV19,TRBJ1-3,NA,CASSLDRNRNTIYF,TGTGCCAGTAGCCTCGACAGGAACCGAAACACCATATATTTT
NA,TRBV12-5,TRBJ2-1,NA,CASGASVGEYNEQFF,TGTGCTAGTGGTGCTAGCGTAGGAGAGTACAATGAGCAGTTCTTC
NA,TRBV6-5,TRBJ1-2,NA,CASSYSGGNYGYTF,TGTGCCAGCAGTTACTCTGGCGGTAACTATGGCTACACCTTC
TRBD1,TRBV12-3/TRBV12-4,TRBJ1-6,NA,CASSTGGDSPLHF,TGTGCCAGCAGTACAGGGGGCGATTCACCCCTCCACTTT